This TCR beta chain was documented in a study of cytomegalovirus exposure and HLA in healthy donors. Findings and caveats of the study: DRB1 had the most TCR associations and HLA-C the fewest, a later analysis found, with rates varying by HLA locus. In presence/absence analyses, roughly uniform sequencing depth across donors was assumed. Earlier analysis looked at TCR beta V segments, and most were productive about 90% or about 30% of the time. An apparent linkage of common viral pathogens to several of the most significant clusters emerged in a later analysis.

This clone was observed at least ten times. The antigen remains undetermined. This PCR relied on a set of 60 Vbeta primers and 13 Jbeta primers. Some clones are missing from TCRdb's copy, which holds only in-frame ones; the method was immunoSEQ multiplex PCR. Of 100,000 to 150,000 clones listed, roughly 85% are singletons. CDR1 is KGHSH and CDR2 is LQKENI in the germline V gene. V gave up 6 bases and J gave up 2 bases, with 8 bases separating them. The CDR3 extends over 13 amino acids. V usage is TRBV18 and J usage is TRBJ1-3; D is unresolved. This clonotype originated in a woman in her thirties or forties in good health and CMV-seropositive. The sample was PBMCs. Here the CDR3 DNA reads TGTGCCAGCTCCCGGGAGGCTGGAAACACCATATATTTT. Translating gives CASSREAGNTIYF.